The 22 T cell receptor beta chains listed next were all sequenced from one sample in a study of blood T cell repertoires in COVID-19. Repertoires were generated with immunoSEQ multiplex PCR, while TCRdb's copy carries only in-frame clones and drops some. The sample includes fewer than 400,000 clones, roughly nine tenths of them seen just once. Source material: PBMCs or T cells enriched from blood (not recorded which). All receptors derive from a woman younger than 45 who had been exposed to COVID-19.

In its sample, this clone was seen once. This sequence joins TRBV10-3 and TRBJ2-5, with a tentative D call TRBD1 (6 bases). There are 14 residues in the CDR3. Trimming removed 10 bases at V and 2 bases at J, with 17 bases between. Germline CDR1 reads ENHRY; CDR2 reads SYGVKD. CDR3 amino acids: CATNMKQGQETQYF. CDR3 nucleotide sequence: TGTGCCACTAACATGAAACAGGGACAAGAGACCCAGTACTTC.

A single count supports this clone. This chain joins TRBV29-1 and TRBJ2-3; 10 bases are shared with TRBD1. V lost 3 bases to trimming and J lost 7 bases; unmatched junction nucleotides: 7. The germline V gene encodes CDR1 SQVTM and CDR2 ANQGSEA. The CDR3 covers 14 residues. The CDR3 DNA is TGCAGCGTTGACATACGGGACAGGGGAAATACGCAGTATTTT. Translated, it gives CSVDIRDRGNTQYF.

The CDR3 sequence is CASSSRPDRDSEAFF. DNA for the CDR3: TGTGCCAGCAGCTCACGCCCAGACCGGGACAGCGAAGCTTTCTTT. The chain uses TRBV5-4 and TRBJ1-1, with TRBD1 matching 7 bases. The CDR3 has 15 amino acids. V gave up 3 bases and J gave up 8 bases; unmatched junction bases: 13. Germline CDR1 is SGHNT and CDR2 is YYREEE (reference sequence).

This clone was detected once. The chain links TRBV5-1 to TRBJ2-5; no clear D. CDR3 size: 14 residues. The V gene lost 4 bases and the J gene lost 2 bases, with 12 bases spanning the gap. The V gene's germline CDR1 is SGHRS and CDR2 YFSETQ. In DNA form, the CDR3 reads TGCGCCAGCAGCCTACGACATTCACAAGAGACCCAGTACTTC. Protein sequence: CASSLRHSQETQYF.

The chain has TRBV6-2 or TRBV6-3 and TRBJ2-1; 8 bases align to TRBD1. Germline trimming cut 5 bases from V and 9 bases from J; bases unmatched to any gene: 9. Germline CDR1 reads MNHEY; CDR2 reads SVGEGT. There are 14 residues in the CDR3. The CDR3 sequence: CASSRPQGAAEQFF. CDR3 nucleotides: TGTGCCAGCAGTCGGCCGCAGGGGGCGGCTGAGCAGTTCTTC.

The chain combines TRBV6-2 or TRBV6-3 with TRBJ2-1, with TRBD1 matching over 7 bases. Germline-derived CDR1 and CDR2 are MNHEY and SVGEGT. CDR3 length: 13 amino acids. V lost 4 bases to trimming and J lost 6 bases; unmatched junction nucleotides: 3. The CDR3 reads CASSFDRVNEQFF. CDR3 DNA: TGTGCCAGCAGTTTCGACAGGGTCAATGAGCAGTTCTTC.

This rearrangement joins TRBV19 to TRBJ2-1; D is perhaps TRBD2 (5 bases). CDR3 length: 16 amino acids. V shed 5 bases and J shed 9 bases, with 23 bases lying between them. Looked up from germline, CDR1 is LNHDA and CDR2 is SQIVND (reference sequence). The CDR3 DNA is TGTGCCAGTAGTTCCCTAGAGGACTGGGATGGTGGTGAGCAGTTCTTC. It translates to CASSSLEDWDGGEQFF.

The rearrangement links TRBV10-3 to TRBJ2-7, with D hard to call. The V end lost 2 bases, the J end lost 3 bases, and 8 bases lay between the germline ends. This CDR3 is 13 amino acids long. Germline V gene sequence: CDR1 ENHRY, CDR2 SYGVKD. The CDR3 DNA sequence: TGTGCCATCAGTGAGGGTACACACTACGAGCAGTACTTC. Translating gives CAISEGTHYEQYF.

V and J are TRBV14 and TRBJ1-2; the match to TRBD1 covers 9 bases. The CDR3 consists of 14 residues. The V gene end was trimmed by 3 bases and the J gene end by 6 bases; junction bases not matched to a gene: 5. The germline gives CDR1 SGHDN, CDR2 FVKESK. CDR3 DNA sequence: TGTGCCAGCAGCCAGTTCGGACAGGGGCATGGCTACACCTTC. Amino acids: CASSQFGQGHGYTF. Filled out from reference TRBV14 and TRBJ1-2, the complete variable domain reads EAGVTQFPSHSVIEKGQTVTLRCDPISGHDNLYWYRRVMGKEIKFLLHFVKESKQDESGMPNNRFLAERTGGTYSTLKVQPAELEDSGVYFCASSQFGQGHGYTFGSGTRLTVV.

This chain connects TRBV6-6 to TRBJ1-3; D not resolved. This CDR3 comprises 14 residues. Germline V lookup: CDR1 MNHNY, CDR2 SVGAGI (reference sequence). The V end lost 7 bases, the J end lost 0 bases, and 10 bases lay between the germline ends. The CDR3 nucleotides read TGTGCCAGCAATCGGGAGAGCTCTGGAAACACCATATATTTT. This codes for CASNRESSGNTIYF.

This clone was observed a single time. The rearrangement uses TRBV5-1 and TRBJ2-3; 7 nucleotides agree with TRBD2. Germline loops: CDR1 SGHRS, CDR2 YFSETQ. The CDR3 spans 20 residues. Germline trimming cut 4 bases from V and 5 bases from J; bases unmatched to any gene: 25. The CDR3 DNA reads TGCGCCAGCAGCCCAAACAAAGGCGGGGGAACCTTATGGATATTAGATACGCAGTATTTT. Protein product: CASSPNKGGGTLWILDTQYF.

V and J are TRBV6-5 and TRBJ1-2; 7 bases align to TRBD1. Losses at the gene ends were 5 bases for V and 7 bases for J; bases not matched to a gene: 10. Germline V gene sequence: CDR1 MNHEY, CDR2 SVGAGI. There are 14 residues in the CDR3. CDR3 DNA sequence: TGTGCCAGCAGTCATGACAGGGCCGTAAGTGGCTACACCTTC. Translating it yields CASSHDRAVSGYTF.

The chain carries TRBV7-9 and TRBJ2-1; D possibly corresponds to TRBD1 (5 bases). The CDR3 loop spans 13 amino acids. With 5 bases removed from V and 4 bases from J, the gap between germline ends came to 9 bases. In germline, CDR1 is SEHNR, CDR2 FQNEAQ (reference sequence). Here the CDR3 reads CASSGAPYNEQFF. Here the CDR3 DNA reads TGTGCCAGCAGCGGGGCCCCGTACAATGAGCAGTTCTTC.

CDR3 nucleotides: TGTGCCAGTAGTGAGGGCAGTGTCTCTGGAAACACCATATATTTT. This encodes CASSEGSVSGNTIYF. The genes are TRBV19 and TRBJ1-3; D not certain. This CDR3 is 15 amino acids long. Trimming took off 5 bases at V and 0 bases at J, with 11 bases between the two ends. The germline V gene has CDR1 LNHDA and CDR2 SQIVND (reference sequence). Supplemented by reference TRBV19 and TRBJ1-3, the full variable domain reads DGGITQSPKYLFRKEGQNVTLSCEQNLNHDAMYWYRQDPGQGLRLIYYSQIVNDFQKGDIAEGYSVSREKKESFPLTVTSAQKNPTAFYLCASSEGSVSGNTIYFGEGSWLTVV.

The rearrangement links TRBV3-1 (or the pseudogene TRBV3-2) to TRBJ1-2, with TRBD1 matching 11 bases. CDR3 length equals 13 residues. CDR1 and CDR2 from the germline V gene are LGHDT and YNNKEL (reference sequence). Trimming cost V 5 bases and J 6 bases; bases outside gene matches: 2. CDR3 region: CASSWGQGDGYTF. The CDR3 DNA reads TGTGCCAGCAGCTGGGGACAGGGGGATGGCTACACCTTC.

This chain connects TRBV6-5 to TRBJ2-7; a weak D match, TRBD2 (5 bases). V was clipped by 6 bases and J by 2 bases, with 11 bases between them. The germline gives CDR1 MNHEY, CDR2 SVGAGI. This CDR3 region has 13 residues. The CDR3 DNA sequence: TGTGCCAGCAGGGCCCGGGGAACCTACGAGCAGTACTTC. This sequence encodes CASRARGTYEQYF.

V gene TRBV3-1 (or the pseudogene TRBV3-2) combines with J gene TRBJ2-1, with 8 bases matching TRBD2. There are 15 residues in the CDR3. The V segment lost 2 bases and the J segment 4 bases; nucleotides outside the gene matches: 4. Looked up from germline, CDR1 is LGHDT and CDR2 is YNNKEL (reference sequence). CDR3 loop: CASSQLAGGYNEQFF. The CDR3 DNA sequence: TGTGCCAGCAGCCAACTCGCGGGGGGTTACAATGAGCAGTTCTTC.

The rearrangement joins TRBV9 to TRBJ2-7; 9 bases are shared with TRBD1. This CDR3 has 14 residues. V lost 4 bases and J lost 3; bases outside the gene matches: 5. Germline assignment: CDR1 SGDLS and CDR2 YYNGEE. The CDR3 spells CASSPGTGYYEQYF. The CDR3 DNA is TGTGCCAGCAGCCCCGGGACAGGGTACTACGAGCAGTACTTC.

The rearrangement links TRBV4-3 to TRBJ1-2; maybe TRBD1 (5 bases). Germline V gives CDR1 LGHNA, CDR2 YSLEER. V lost 2 bases and J lost 5, with 12 bases in between. The CDR3 runs to 14 residues. In DNA form, the CDR3 reads TGCGCCAGCAGCCAACGGCAGGGAGGATATGGCTACACCTTC. It is translated as CASSQRQGGYGYTF.

The chain employs TRBV2 and TRBJ2-3; 8 bases map to TRBD2. The germline V gene encodes CDR1 SNHLY and CDR2 FYNNEI. Trimming took 5 bases from V and 2 from J; bases not matched to a gene: 9. This CDR3 spans 16 amino acids. The CDR3 DNA sequence: TGTGCCAGCAGTCAGGGAGTAGCGGGGTTCACAGATACGCAGTATTTT. This codes for CASSQGVAGFTDTQYF.

The chain employs TRBV3-1 (or the pseudogene TRBV3-2) and TRBJ2-7; D is perhaps TRBD1 (6 bases). The germline V gene encodes CDR1 LGHDT and CDR2 YNNKEL (reference sequence). V lost 0 bases, J lost 0 bases, and 15 bases lay in between. The CDR3 totals 17 residues. CDR3 region: CASSQDRGRGPSYEQYF. The CDR3 region has the DNA TGTGCCAGCAGCCAAGATAGGGGCAGGGGACCCTCCTACGAGCAGTACTTC.

The chain couples TRBV5-4 to TRBJ2-1; D call uncertain. This CDR3 has 15 amino acids. Germline V lookup: CDR1 SGHNT, CDR2 YYREEE (reference sequence). Trimming cost V 2 bases and J 2 bases, with 11 bases left between them. CDR3 residues: CASSFWAEAYNEQFF. CDR3 DNA sequence: TGTGCCAGCAGCTTCTGGGCCGAAGCCTACAATGAGCAGTTCTTC.